This T cell receptor (beta chain) was retrieved from a study of cytomegalovirus exposure and HLA in healthy donors. Researchers ran the PCR with 60 Vbeta and 13 Jbeta primers. Some clones are missing from TCRdb's copy, which holds only in-frame ones; the method was immunoSEQ multiplex PCR. The table lists about 110,000 clones, around 80% of them singletons, with roughly 6% in the top ten. The sequencing input was PBMCs. The origin of this receptor is a woman aged 45-60 years in good health and CMV-seropositive.

The CDR3 here is CASPGGTPRETQYF. In DNA, the CDR3 is TGTGCCAGCCCTGGGGGGACCCCTAGGGAGACCCAGTACTTC. The V gene is TRBV6-8, the J gene TRBJ2-5, with D perhaps matching TRBD2 (6 bases). The CDR3 loop spans 14 amino acids. V shed 8 bases and J shed 5 bases, with 18 bases lying between them. Germline CDR1 is MNHGY and CDR2 is SAAAGT.